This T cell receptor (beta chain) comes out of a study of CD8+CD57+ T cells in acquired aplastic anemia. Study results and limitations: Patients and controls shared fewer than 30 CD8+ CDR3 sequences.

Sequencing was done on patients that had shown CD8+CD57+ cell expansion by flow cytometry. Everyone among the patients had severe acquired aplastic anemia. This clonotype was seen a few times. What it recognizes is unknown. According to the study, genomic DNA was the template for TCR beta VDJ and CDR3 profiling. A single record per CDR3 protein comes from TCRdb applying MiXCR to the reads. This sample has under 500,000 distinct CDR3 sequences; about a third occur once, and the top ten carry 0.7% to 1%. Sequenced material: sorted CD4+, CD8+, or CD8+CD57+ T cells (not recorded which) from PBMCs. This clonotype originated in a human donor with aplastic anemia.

This chain's CDR3 is CAWMGGTRSYEQYF. In nucleotides, the CDR3 is TGTGCCTGGATGGGGGGGACTCGTTCCTACGAGCAGTACTTC. J is TRBJ2-7 and V is TRBV30; 7 nucleotides agree with TRBD2. Germline CDR1 reads GTSNPN; CDR2 reads SVGIG (reference sequence). The length of the CDR3 is 14 residues. V dropped 4 bases and J dropped 1; count of bases not matched to a gene: 7.